A selection of T cell receptor beta chains follows, all from one sample in a study of cytomegalovirus exposure and HLA in healthy donors. Using immunoSEQ multiplex PCR, the repertoire was profiled, and TCRdb retains in-frame clones only, with some absent. Altogether 150,000 to 200,000 clones are present, around 76% being singletons, with the ten largest covering roughly 1.9%. Source material: PBMCs. These receptors came from a female donor in good health and CMV-seronegative. The CDR3 runs from the conserved cysteine through the conserved F or W. Each record gives: J gene, clone size, V gene, D gene, CDR3 DNA, CDR3 protein. A D gene is named only where the DNA matches it firmly. Expanded clones get a size class; other rows say once, few or many, or leave the size out.

J: TRBJ2-1
size: -
V: TRBV2
D: -
DNA: TGTGCCAGTTCGACTCTCAATGAGCAGTTCTTC
CDR3: CASSTLNEQFF

J: TRBJ1-1
size: -
V: TRBV25-1
D: -
DNA: TGTGCCAGCAGTGAAGTCGGCGGATTGAACACTGAAGCTTTCTTT
CDR3: CASSEVGGLNTEAFF

J: TRBJ1-5
size: -
V: TRBV30
D: TRBD1
DNA: TGTGCCTGGAGTGTGGACAGGAACGATCAGCCCCAGCATTTT
CDR3: CAWSVDRNDQPQHF

J: TRBJ1-2
size: -
V: TRBV19
D: -
DNA: TGTGCCAGTAGTATTGGCGGGTTAGGCTACACCTTC
CDR3: CASSIGGLGYTF

J: TRBJ1-1
size: few
V: TRBV29-1
D: TRBD1
DNA: TGCAGCGGGACACAGGGGGCGGGTGAAGCTTTCTTT
CDR3: CSGTQGAGEAFF

J: TRBJ2-1
size: -
V: TRBV12-5
D: TRBD2
DNA: TGTGCTAGTGGTTTGGAACTAGCGTCGAATGAGCAGTTCTTC
CDR3: CASGLELASNEQFF

J: TRBJ2-7
size: -
V: TRBV4-2
D: TRBD1
DNA: TGTGCCAGCAGCCAAGTTCGGGACAGCCCCTACGAGCAGTACTTC
CDR3: CASSQVRDSPYEQYF

J: TRBJ1-1
size: -
V: TRBV30
D: -
DNA: TGTGCCTGGAGTGTTAGGGGGTTCGCCGCTGAAGCTTTCTTT
CDR3: CAWSVRGFAAEAFF

J: TRBJ1-1
size: -
V: TRBV11-2
D: -
DNA: TGTGCCAGCAGCCCCCGTGGGGAGGTCAACACTGAAGCTTTCTTT
CDR3: CASSPRGEVNTEAFF

J: TRBJ2-1
size: -
V: TRBV9
D: TRBD2
DNA: TGTGCCAGCAGTCGTACTAGCGGGACAATCGGTGAGCAGTTCTTC
CDR3: CASSRTSGTIGEQFF

J: TRBJ1-2
size: -
V: TRBV21-1
D: -
DNA: TGTGCCAGCCACAGGGGTGATAACTATGGCTACACCTTC
CDR3: CASHRGDNYGYTF

J: TRBJ1-5
size: -
V: TRBV6-4
D: TRBD1
DNA: TGTGCCAGCAGTGCCCGGGAGCAGGGGGGCGCGAGGCCCCAGCATTTT
CDR3: CASSAREQGGARPQHF

J: TRBJ1-1
size: -
V: TRBV12-2
D: -
DNA: TGTGCAAGTCGCTTAGTGCGGGGGAACACTGAAGCTTTCTTT
CDR3: CASRLVRGNTEAFF

J: TRBJ2-7
size: once
V: TRBV4-1
D: TRBD2
DNA: TGCGCCAGCAGCCAGGGGCACGGGGGGGCGAATGAGCAGTACTTC
CDR3: CASSQGHGGANEQYF

J: TRBJ2-3
size: -
V: TRBV30
D: -
DNA: TGTGCCTGGAGTGATCTTCCCACAGATACGCAGTATTTT
CDR3: CAWSDLPTDTQYF